One and the same sample provided the 19 T cell receptor beta chains below, sequenced in a study of blood T cell repertoires in COVID-19. Assay: immunoSEQ multiplex PCR; the TCRdb copy retains only in-frame clones and omits some. The table lists around 230,000 clones, 75% to 90% of them singletons. The sequencing input was peripheral blood. The origin of the receptors is a man aged 30 to 39 who had recovered from COVID-19.

This chain joins TRBV28 and TRBJ2-7; 7 bases are shared with TRBD1. The V and J ends lost 4 bases and 6 bases, in that order; junction bases with no gene match: 3. The CDR3 totals 12 residues. Germline V CDR1 and CDR2: MDHEN, SYDVKM. The DNA of the CDR3 is TGTGCCAGCAGTTCGACAGGGATCGAGCAGTACTTC. Amino acids: CASSSTGIEQYF.

This chain joins TRBV4-2 and TRBJ2-5; D may be TRBD1 (6 bases). The CDR3 covers 16 residues. Per germline, CDR1 LGHNA and CDR2 YNFKEQ. Trimming stripped 0 bases from V and 3 bases from J, with 14 bases between. CDR3 protein: CASSQETGTIEETQYF. The CDR3 DNA reads as TGTGCCAGCAGCCAAGAAACAGGGACCATAGAAGAGACCCAGTACTTC.

The rearrangement joins TRBV5-1 to TRBJ1-2; D is unresolved. Trimming stripped 2 bases from V and 0 bases from J, with 5 bases between. The CDR3 runs 13 residues. Germline CDR1 SGHRS, CDR2 YFSETQ. CDR3: CASSLPANYGYTF. Written as DNA, the CDR3 is TGCGCCAGCAGCTTACCAGCTAACTATGGCTACACCTTC.

V and J are TRBV2 and TRBJ1-3; TRBD1 aligns across 8 bases. Germline-derived CDR1 and CDR2 are SNHLY and FYNNEI. The CDR3 covers 16 residues. J gave up 2 bases and V 7 bases, and 10 bases lay outside the gene matches. The CDR3 sequence is CASMLDRVGPGNTIYF. Written as DNA, the CDR3 is TGTGCCAGCATGTTGGACAGGGTTGGACCTGGAAACACCATATATTTT.

This sequence joins TRBV5-1 and TRBJ1-2; possibly TRBD1 for D (5 bases). Germline V gives CDR1 SGHRS, CDR2 YFSETQ. This CDR3 is built from 15 residues. The V end lost 6 bases, the J end lost 2 bases, and 17 bases lay between the germline ends. CDR3 nucleotides: TGCGCCAGCATGGCCGTGGGGGGTCCCAACTATGGCTACACCTTC. Protein product: CASMAVGGPNYGYTF.

V is TRBV5-5 and J is TRBJ2-7; D is perhaps TRBD1 (5 bases). The V and J ends lost 1 base and 3 bases respectively, with 14 bases between them. Germline lookup yields CDR1 SGHKS and CDR2 YYEKEE (reference sequence). The CDR3 length is 15 residues. CDR3 coding DNA: TGTGCCAGCAGCTTGTGGCAGGGCTTATACTACGAGCAGTACTTC. This codes for CASSLWQGLYYEQYF.

This clone was counted at least ten times. The chain uses TRBV3-1 (or the pseudogene TRBV3-2) and TRBJ1-5; a weak D match, TRBD1 (6 bases). Trimming shortened V by 5 bases and J by 0 bases, and 11 bases separated the two germline ends. Per germline, CDR1 LGHDT and CDR2 YNNKEL (reference sequence). This CDR3 has 15 residues. CDR3 nucleotides: TGTGCCAGCAGCGGGACATTTTATAGCAATCAGCCCCAGCATTTT. This sequence encodes CASSGTFYSNQPQHF.

The V gene is TRBV10-3, the J gene TRBJ2-6; the match to TRBD1 covers 9 bases. Trimming removed 10 bases from V and 1 base from J; junction bases left unmatched: 11. This CDR3 contains 17 residues. Germline V lookup: CDR1 ENHRY, CDR2 SYGVKD. Here the CDR3 reads CATLSGQGRSGANVLTF. The CDR3 DNA follows: TGTGCCACCCTTTCGGGACAGGGACGTTCTGGGGCCAACGTCCTGACTTTC.

The chain is built from TRBV6-5 and TRBJ1-1; D is ambiguous. There are 13 residues in the CDR3. Germline V CDR1 and CDR2: MNHEY, SVGAGI. The germline V and J ends were trimmed by 6 bases and 4 bases, with 12 bases remaining between them. DNA for the CDR3: TGTGCCAGCAGCCAACGGAGGCTCACTGAAGCTTTCTTT. This sequence encodes CASSQRRLTEAFF.

The chain uses TRBV27 and TRBJ2-1; TRBD2 matches at 8 bases. Per germline, CDR1 MNHEY and CDR2 SMNVEV (reference sequence). CDR3 length equals 15 residues. The V gene end was trimmed by 3 bases and the J gene end by 2 bases; junction bases not matched to a gene: 3. CDR3 nucleotide sequence: TGTGCCAGCAGTTTGCGGGGGGTCCCCTACAATGAGCAGTTCTTC. Its translation: CASSLRGVPYNEQFF.

The J gene is TRBJ1-2, the V gene TRBV6-5; 7 bases map to TRBD1. Germline CDR1 and CDR2: MNHEY and SVGAGI. The CDR3 covers 16 residues. Losses at the gene ends were 0 bases for V and 0 bases for J; bases not matched to a gene: 4. Here the CDR3 reads CASSYSAQGANYGYTF. The CDR3, as DNA: TGTGCCAGCAGTTACTCCGCCCAGGGGGCTAACTATGGCTACACCTTC.

The CDR3 DNA reads as TGCGCCAGCAGCTTGAACCCCCTCCTCGGGGCCAAAAACATTCAGTACTTC. This sequence encodes CASSLNPLLGAKNIQYF. The rearrangement links TRBV5-1 to TRBJ2-4, with unresolved D. The V and J ends lost 1 base and 1 base respectively, with 15 bases between them. Germline V gene sequence: CDR1 SGHRS, CDR2 YFSETQ. The CDR3 extends over 17 amino acids.

The chain couples TRBV7-7 to TRBJ1-1; D not resolved. This CDR3 spans 13 amino acids. CDR1 and CDR2 (germline): SSHAT, FNYEAQ (reference sequence). Trimming took off 3 bases at V and 2 bases at J, with 7 bases between the two ends. CDR3 bases: TGTGCCAGCAGCTTTAACAGTAACACTGAAGCTTTCTTT. Encoded protein: CASSFNSNTEAFF.

The rearrangement uses TRBV30 and TRBJ1-1; 9 bases line up with TRBD1. Germline V CDR1 and CDR2: GTSNPN, SVGIG (reference sequence). J lost 3 bases, V lost 8 bases, and 7 bases had no gene match. The CDR3 runs 13 residues. CDR3 loop: CARDRVMDTEAFF. As DNA, the CDR3 is TGTGCCCGGGACAGGGTGATGGACACTGAAGCTTTCTTT.

This chain joins TRBV6-5 and TRBJ1-5; a possible D gene is TRBD1 (5 bases). Looked up from germline, CDR1 is MNHEY and CDR2 is SVGAGI. This CDR3 is built from 14 residues. Trimming removed 6 bases from V and 6 bases from J, with 15 bases in between. This CDR3 is CASRNVERGQPQHF. In nucleotides, the CDR3 is TGTGCCAGCAGAAACGTAGAAAGGGGTCAGCCCCAGCATTTT.

This clone was counted a single time. The gene calls are TRBV14 and TRBJ2-7; D is perhaps TRBD2 (5 bases). This CDR3 comprises 13 residues. The ends were cut back, 3 bases at V and 7 bases at J, with 13 bases in the middle. Germline V CDR1 and CDR2: SGHDN, FVKESK. The CDR3 DNA sequence: TGTGCCAGCAGCCATCTGACGTCGGGGGAGCAGTACTTC. As protein: CASSHLTSGEQYF.

The V gene is TRBV5-4, the J gene TRBJ2-7; TRBD2 aligns across 14 bases. The germline CDR1 and CDR2 sequences are SGHNT and YYREEE (reference sequence). This CDR3 spans 16 amino acids. The V gene end was trimmed by 4 bases and the J gene end by 3 bases; junction bases not matched to a gene: 6. This CDR3 reads CASSHWGLAGDYEQYF. In nucleotides, the CDR3 is TGTGCCAGCAGCCATTGGGGACTAGCGGGGGACTACGAGCAGTACTTC.

This clone was seen a single time. The rearrangement uses TRBV4-3 and TRBJ1-4; TRBD1 matches at 9 bases. The CDR3 loop spans 18 amino acids. The ends lost 3 bases at V and 2 bases at J; junction bases unmatched: 10. In germline, CDR1 is LGHNA, CDR2 YSLEER. CDR3 in DNA: TGCGCCAGCAGCCACCCGATACAGGGGGCATCGACTAATGAAAAACTGTTTTTT. This translates into CASSHPIQGASTNEKLFF.

V usage is TRBV19 and J usage is TRBJ2-4; 10 bases are shared with TRBD1. The V gene's germline CDR1 is LNHDA and CDR2 SQIVND (reference sequence). The CDR3 covers 16 residues. The J segment lost 4 bases and the V segment lost 6 bases, leaving 9 bases of the junction unmatched. CDR3 loop: CASSSGTGDLKNIQYF. In DNA, the CDR3 is TGTGCCAGTAGCTCCGGGACAGGGGACCTAAAAAACATTCAGTACTTC. The entire variable domain, with the rest obtained from reference TRBV19 and TRBJ2-4, is as follows: DGGITQSPKYLFRKEGQNVTLSCEQNLNHDAMYWYRQDPGQGLRLIYYSQIVNDFQKGDIAEGYSVSREKKESFPLTVTSAQKNPTAFYLCASSSGTGDLKNIQYFGAGTRLSVL.